This T cell receptor beta chain is from a study of response to subunit inactivated influenza vaccine. The CDR3 loop spans 14 amino acids. V lost 1 base and J 1 base, leaving 7 bases between the germline ends. The germline V gene encodes CDR1 KGHSH and CDR2 LQKENI. Regarding the study as a whole: The authors proposed limited new T cell recruitment per seasonal influenza vaccination.

Via MiXCR, TCRdb re-called the RT-PCR reads, giving one row per CDR3 protein. The data contain a few hundred thousand distinct CDR3 sequences, roughly 7.6% of them singletons. This clonotype appeared many times. Its antigen is unknown. The chain joins TRBV18 to TRBJ1-2; a possible D gene is TRBD1 (5 bases). The source material was PBMCs from blood, sampled less than 30 months after vaccination. This sequence originates from a man aged 50-75 years who received an inactivated influenza vaccine. CDR3 bases: TGTGCCAGCTCACCACAGGGGATTAACTATGGCTACACCTTC. Translation gives CASSPQGINYGYTF.